The clone carrying this TCR beta chain was seen many times. The antigen is not known. Unique molecular identifiers were affixed to single, distinct cDNA molecules. TCRdb passed the 5' RACE reads through MiXCR, listing each CDR3 protein once. The sample lists around 80,000 distinct CDR3 sequences; approximately 12% were seen once. The CDR3 runs 14 residues. Trimming removed 1 base at V and 0 bases at J, with 7 bases between. CDR1 is SGHRS, CDR2 YFSETQ, per germline. The source of the sample is a study of early T cells in non-severe SARS-CoV-2 infection. The overall study: Chains from this unsorted whole-blood bulk RNA could not be paired.

Study-wide points: The matching step, a VDJdb search, favored anti-spike CD8 responses and missed private and CD4 specificities.

The specimen sequenced was whole blood. The sequence was obtained from an adult who was a healthcare worker with PCR-confirmed SARS-CoV-2 infection or an uninfected control (not recorded which). V and J are TRBV5-1 and TRBJ2-5; D gene unclear. The CDR3 DNA reads as TGCGCCAGCAGCTTGACATCGTACCAAGAGACCCAGTACTTC. Translating it yields CASSLTSYQETQYF.